The 8 T cell receptor beta chains reported below all come from one sample, sequenced in a study of identical twins. One entry per CDR3 protein, called by TCRdb with MiXCR from the 5' RACE reads. The sample contains hundreds of thousands of distinct CDR3 sequences, roughly 26% of which appear only once. These data also formed part of another study, on T cells expressing NK-cell markers.

Sequenced: CD4+ T cells sorted from blood. All receptors come from a woman aged 18-29 years in good health.

The rearrangement links TRBV5-6 to TRBJ2-7, with 7 bases aligning to TRBD1. The CDR3 spans 15 residues. V lost 1 base and J lost 0; bases outside the gene matches: 4. CDR1 is SGHDT, CDR2 YYEEEE, per germline. DNA of the CDR3: TGTGCCAGCAGCTTGACAGGGGCTTTCTCCTACGAGCAGTACTTC. Encoded protein: CASSLTGAFSYEQYF.

The chain links TRBV7-2 to TRBJ2-7, with D hard to call. This CDR3 comprises 14 residues. Germline V gene data show CDR1 as SGHTA and CDR2 as FQGNSA. Trimming took off 1 base at V and 5 bases at J, with 12 bases between the two ends. The CDR3 spells CASSLGGYPHEQYF. CDR3 DNA: TGTGCCAGCAGCTTAGGTGGCTACCCTCACGAGCAGTACTTC.

The chain is built from TRBV10-1 and TRBJ2-3; possibly TRBD2 for D (5 bases). The germline gives CDR1 WNHNN, CDR2 SYGVQD (reference sequence). The ends were cut back, 6 bases at V and 4 bases at J, with 11 bases in the middle. There are 13 residues in the CDR3. CDR3 DNA sequence: TGCGCCAGCAGGGGCGGGTTGTCAGATACGCAGTATTTT. Encoded protein: CASRGGLSDTQYF.

This chain joins TRBV28 and TRBJ2-1; D tentatively reads TRBD1 or TRBD2 (5 bases each). This CDR3 is built from 12 residues. Germline CDR1 MDHEN, CDR2 SYDVKM. V gave up 7 bases and J gave up 7 bases, with 11 bases separating them. CDR3 sequence reads: CASKRGLNEQFF. DNA of the CDR3: TGTGCCAGCAAACGGGGCCTGAATGAGCAGTTCTTC.

This chain uses TRBV30 with TRBJ2-3; no clear D. CDR1 is GTSNPN, CDR2 SVGIG, per germline (reference sequence). The V end was cut by 4 bases, the J end by 0 bases, with 14 bases between. There are 15 residues in the CDR3. The CDR3 here is CAWKLGTISTDTQYF. The CDR3 DNA reads as TGTGCCTGGAAATTAGGTACCATTAGCACAGATACGCAGTATTTT.

The V and J genes are TRBV7-2 and TRBJ2-7, with 9 positions matching TRBD1. Germline V gene lookup returns CDR1 SGHTA and CDR2 FQGNSA. J was trimmed by 5 bases and V by 3 bases; bases with no gene match: 5. CDR3 length equals 14 residues. The CDR3 DNA reads as TGTGCCAGCAGCTTGAGGACAGGGGACCACGAGCAGTACTTC. This gives the protein CASSLRTGDHEQYF.

The V call is TRBV20-1, the J call TRBJ1-5; D is uncertain. Trimming cost V 5 bases and J 3 bases, with 8 bases left between them. The germline V gene encodes CDR1 DFQATT and CDR2 SNEGSKA (reference sequence). CDR3 length: 12 residues. CDR3: CSAEQFNQPQHF. Written as DNA, the CDR3 is TGCAGTGCTGAACAGTTCAATCAGCCCCAGCATTTT.

This clonotype was detected a few times. Written as DNA, the CDR3 is TGTGCTAGTGGTCTCCGTGCGTGGGGTCAGGGCGGCACCGGGGAGCTGTTTTTT. Residues: CASGLRAWGQGGTGELFF. The chain combines TRBV12-5 with TRBJ2-2; the D gene is possibly TRBD1 (5 bases). The ends were cut back, 5 bases at V and 4 bases at J, with 23 bases in the middle. The CDR3 length is 18 residues. Germline CDR1 reads LGHNT; CDR2 reads FRNRAP. The variable domain in full, with the rest retrieved from reference TRBV12-5 and TRBJ2-2, is DARVTQTPRHKVTEMGQEVTMRCQPILGHNTVFWYRQTMMQGLELLAYFRNRAPLDDSGMPKDRFSAEMPDATLATLKIQPSEPRDSAVYFCASGLRAWGQGGTGELFFGEGSRLTVL.